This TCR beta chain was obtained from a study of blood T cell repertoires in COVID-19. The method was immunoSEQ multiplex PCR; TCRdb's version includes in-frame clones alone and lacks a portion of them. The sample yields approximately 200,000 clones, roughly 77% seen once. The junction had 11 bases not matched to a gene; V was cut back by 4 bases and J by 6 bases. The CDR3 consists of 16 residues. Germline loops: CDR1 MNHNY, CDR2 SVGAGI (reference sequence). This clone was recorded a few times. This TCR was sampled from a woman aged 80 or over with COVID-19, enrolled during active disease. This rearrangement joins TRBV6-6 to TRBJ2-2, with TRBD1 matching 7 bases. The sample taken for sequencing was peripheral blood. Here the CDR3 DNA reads TGTGCCAGCAGTTCCGGTGGGACAGTAGATCCCGGGGAGCTGTTTTTT. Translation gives CASSSGGTVDPGELFF.